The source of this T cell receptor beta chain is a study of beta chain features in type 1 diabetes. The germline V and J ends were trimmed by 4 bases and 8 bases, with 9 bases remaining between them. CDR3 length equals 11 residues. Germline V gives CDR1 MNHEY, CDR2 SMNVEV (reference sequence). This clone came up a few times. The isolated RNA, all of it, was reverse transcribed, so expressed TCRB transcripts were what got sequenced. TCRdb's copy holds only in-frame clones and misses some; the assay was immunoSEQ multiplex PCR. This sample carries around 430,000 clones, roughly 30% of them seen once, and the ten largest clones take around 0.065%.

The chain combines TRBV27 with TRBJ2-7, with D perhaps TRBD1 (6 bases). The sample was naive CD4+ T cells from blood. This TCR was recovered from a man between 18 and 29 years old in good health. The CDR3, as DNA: TGTGCCAGCAGTTCGTGGGGGCAGCAGTACTTC. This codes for CASSSWGQQYF.